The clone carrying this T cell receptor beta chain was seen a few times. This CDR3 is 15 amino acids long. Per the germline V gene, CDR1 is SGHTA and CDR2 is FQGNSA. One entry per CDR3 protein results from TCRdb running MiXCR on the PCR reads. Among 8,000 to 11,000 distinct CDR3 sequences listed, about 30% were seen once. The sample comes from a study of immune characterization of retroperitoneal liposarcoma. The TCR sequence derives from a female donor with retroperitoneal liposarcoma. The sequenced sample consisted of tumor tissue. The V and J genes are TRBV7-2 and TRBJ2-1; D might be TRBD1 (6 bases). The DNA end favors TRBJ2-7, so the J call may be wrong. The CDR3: CASSDRTGTAYEQYF. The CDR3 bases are TGTGCCAGCAGCGACAGGACGGGCACGGCCTACGAGCAGTACTTC.